Listed below are T cell receptor beta chains from one sample, sequenced in a study of T-cell memory formation after mild COVID-19. TCRdb reanalysed the 5' RACE reads using MiXCR and keeps one entry per CDR3 protein. The sample shows around 370,000 distinct CDR3 sequences, 21% of them seen only once. The sample comprised PBMCs or a T cell subset sorted from them (not recorded which). The receptor source for this set is an adult woman who had mild COVID-19 (a few samples of this study predate the infection). Cell type and time point are not known. Both conserved end residues are part of each CDR3. Each record gives: V gene, D gene, J gene, clone size, CDR3 DNA, CDR3 protein. The D gene is left open where the match is weak. Expanded clones are given a class, and other clones once, few, many or no size at all.

TRBV4-3,.,TRBJ2-3,.,TGCGCCAGCAGCCAAGTTTTGACGGGTACGCAGTATTTT,CASSQVLTGTQYF
TRBV27,TRBD1,TRBJ2-7,once,TGTGCCAGCAGTTTAGGGGGGGACAGGGTAAGCGAGCAGTACTTC,CASSLGGDRVSEQYF
TRBV2,.,TRBJ1-1,.,TGTGCCAGCAGTGTACAGGGTACTGAAGCTTTCTTT,CASSVQGTEAFF
TRBV28,TRBD1,TRBJ2-1,.,TGTGCCAGCAGCCCTCTCACCCCCGGGACAGGGGGACCCTACAATGAGCAGTTCTTC,CASSPLTPGTGGPYNEQFF
TRBV28,TRBD1,TRBJ1-1,.,TGTGCCAGCAGTCACCCTACAGGGGCCGGGAACACTGAAGCTTTCTTT,CASSHPTGAGNTEAFF
TRBV5-1,.,TRBJ2-1,few,TGCGCCAGCAGCACTGGACCGACTAATGAGCAGTTCTTC,CASSTGPTNEQFF
TRBV7-3,.,TRBJ2-5,many,TGTGCCAGTGCGCCCGGGACGGGTGCTCGGGCCCAGTACTTC,CASAPGTGARAQYF
TRBV7-2,.,TRBJ1-2,.,TGTGCCAGCAGCTCCTCAGGGGAAGGCTACACCTTC,CASSSSGEGYTF
TRBV5-1,TRBD1,TRBJ2-2,.,TGCGCCAGCAGCTCGGCAGGGGGTGTCGGGGAGCTGTTTTTT,CASSSAGGVGELFF
TRBV4-1,TRBD1,TRBJ2-4,few,TGCGCCAGCAGCCACTACCCTGAGGGGGCGATGGCCAAAAACATTCAGTACTTC,CASSHYPEGAMAKNIQYF
TRBV6-1,.,TRBJ2-5,few,TGTGCCAGCAACCCGGGGGAACAAGAGACCCAGTACTTC,CASNPGEQETQYF
TRBV3-1,.,TRBJ1-2,.,TGTGCCAGCAGCCAAGATTTAGGGAGGGCTGATGGCTACACCTTC,CASSQDLGRADGYTF
TRBV7-6,.,TRBJ2-7,.,TGTGCCAGCAGCTCGGCAGGGGGGACCCAGTTCTACGAGCAGTACTTC,CASSSAGGTQFYEQYF
TRBV5-6,.,TRBJ1-2,few,TGTGCCAGCAGCTTAGGGGACGAGGGCTATGGCTACACCTTC,CASSLGDEGYGYTF
TRBV12-3/TRBV12-4,.,TRBJ2-2,.,TGTGCCAGCAATCACTACAGGGGGGAGCTGTTTTTT,CASNHYRGELFF